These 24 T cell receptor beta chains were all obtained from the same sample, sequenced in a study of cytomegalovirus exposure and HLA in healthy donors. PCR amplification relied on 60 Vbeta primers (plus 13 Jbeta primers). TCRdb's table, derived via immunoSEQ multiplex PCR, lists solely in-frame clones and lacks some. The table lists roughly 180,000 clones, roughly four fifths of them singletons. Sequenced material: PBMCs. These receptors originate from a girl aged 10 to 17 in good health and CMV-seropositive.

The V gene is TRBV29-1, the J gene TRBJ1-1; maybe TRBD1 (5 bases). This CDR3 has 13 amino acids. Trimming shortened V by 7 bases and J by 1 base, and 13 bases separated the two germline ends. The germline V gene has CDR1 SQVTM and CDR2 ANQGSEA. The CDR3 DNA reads TGCAGCGCCGAAAGGGGTCAGAACACTGAAGCTTTCTTT. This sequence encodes CSAERGQNTEAFF.

The CDR3 here is CASSLVRGGNVRTEAFF. In DNA form, the CDR3 reads TGTGCCAGCAGCTTAGTCCGAGGGGGCAATGTGAGGACTGAAGCTTTCTTT. This chain connects TRBV11-1 to TRBJ1-1, with 7 bases aligning to TRBD1. From germline, CDR1 is SGHAT and CDR2 FQDESV (reference sequence). This CDR3 comprises 17 residues. The V segment lost 1 base and the J segment 5 bases; nucleotides outside the gene matches: 13.

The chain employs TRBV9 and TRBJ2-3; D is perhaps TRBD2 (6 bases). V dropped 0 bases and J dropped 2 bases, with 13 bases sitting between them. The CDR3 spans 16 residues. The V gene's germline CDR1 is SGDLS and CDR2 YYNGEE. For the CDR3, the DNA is TGTGCCAGCAGCGTAGGAGGCCTAGCGTTCACAGATACGCAGTATTTT. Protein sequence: CASSVGGLAFTDTQYF.

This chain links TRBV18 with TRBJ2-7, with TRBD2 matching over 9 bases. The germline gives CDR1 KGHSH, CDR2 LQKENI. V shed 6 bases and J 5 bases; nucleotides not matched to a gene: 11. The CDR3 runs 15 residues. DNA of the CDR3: TGTGCCAGCTCGCAAATTACCGGGACTAGCAACGAGCAGTACTTC. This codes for CASSQITGTSNEQYF.

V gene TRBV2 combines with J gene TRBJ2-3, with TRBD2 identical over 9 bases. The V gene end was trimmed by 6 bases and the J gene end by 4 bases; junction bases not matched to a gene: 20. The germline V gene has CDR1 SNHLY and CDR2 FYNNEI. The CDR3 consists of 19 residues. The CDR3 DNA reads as TGTGCCAGCAGCCCTCCGGGGGATGGACTAGCGTATTCCCCAGATACGCAGTATTTT. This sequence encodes CASSPPGDGLAYSPDTQYF.

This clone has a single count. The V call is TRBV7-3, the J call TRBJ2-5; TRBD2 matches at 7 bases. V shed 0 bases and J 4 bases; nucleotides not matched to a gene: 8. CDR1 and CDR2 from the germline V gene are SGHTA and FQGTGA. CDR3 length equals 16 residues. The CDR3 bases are TGTGCCAGCAGCTTAACGGGTGGCGGGGGAGCAGAGACCCAGTACTTC. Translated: CASSLTGGGGAETQYF.

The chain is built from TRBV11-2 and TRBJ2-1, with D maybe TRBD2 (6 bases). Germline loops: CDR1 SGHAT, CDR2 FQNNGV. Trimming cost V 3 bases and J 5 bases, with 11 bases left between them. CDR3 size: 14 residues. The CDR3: CASSFWTTDNEQFF. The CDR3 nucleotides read TGTGCCAGCAGCTTTTGGACTACAGACAATGAGCAGTTCTTC. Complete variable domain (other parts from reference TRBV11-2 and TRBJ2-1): EAGVAQSPRYKIIEKRQSVAFWCNPISGHATLYWYQQILGQGPKLLIQFQNNGVVDDSQLPKDRFSAERLKGVDSTLKIQPAKLEDSAVYLCASSFWTTDNEQFFGPGTRLTVL.

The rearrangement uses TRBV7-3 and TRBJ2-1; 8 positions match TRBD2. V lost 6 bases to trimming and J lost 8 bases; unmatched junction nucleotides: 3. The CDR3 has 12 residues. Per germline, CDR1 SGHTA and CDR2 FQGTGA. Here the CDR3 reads CASSPGGDEQFF. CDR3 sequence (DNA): TGTGCCAGCAGTCCGGGGGGGGATGAGCAGTTCTTC.

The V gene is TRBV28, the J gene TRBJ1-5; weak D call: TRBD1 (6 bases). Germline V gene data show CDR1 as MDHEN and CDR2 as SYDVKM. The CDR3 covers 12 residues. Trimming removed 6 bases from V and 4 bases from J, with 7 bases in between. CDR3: CASSTGNQPQHF. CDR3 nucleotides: TGTGCCAGCAGCACAGGGAATCAGCCCCAGCATTTT.

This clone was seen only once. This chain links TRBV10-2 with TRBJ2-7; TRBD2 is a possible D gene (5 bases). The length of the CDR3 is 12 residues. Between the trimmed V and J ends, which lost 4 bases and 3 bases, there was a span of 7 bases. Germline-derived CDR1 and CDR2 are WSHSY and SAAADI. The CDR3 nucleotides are TGCGCCAGCAGTGTGAGGGTCTACGAGCAGTACTTC. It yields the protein CASSVRVYEQYF.

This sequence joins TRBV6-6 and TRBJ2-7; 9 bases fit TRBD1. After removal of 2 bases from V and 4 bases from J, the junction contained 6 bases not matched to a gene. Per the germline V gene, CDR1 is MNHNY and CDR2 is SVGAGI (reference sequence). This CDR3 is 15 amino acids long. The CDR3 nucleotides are TGTGCCAGCAGTTACGGTTCGGGACAGGGATACGAGCAGTACTTC. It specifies CASSYGSGQGYEQYF.

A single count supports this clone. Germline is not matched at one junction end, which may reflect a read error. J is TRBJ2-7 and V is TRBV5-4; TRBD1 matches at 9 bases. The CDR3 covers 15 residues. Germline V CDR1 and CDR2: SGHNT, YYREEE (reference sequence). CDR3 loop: CASSSRDRARYGQYF. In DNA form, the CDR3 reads TGTGCCAGCAGCTCCCGGGACAGGGCACGGTACGGGCAGTACTTC.

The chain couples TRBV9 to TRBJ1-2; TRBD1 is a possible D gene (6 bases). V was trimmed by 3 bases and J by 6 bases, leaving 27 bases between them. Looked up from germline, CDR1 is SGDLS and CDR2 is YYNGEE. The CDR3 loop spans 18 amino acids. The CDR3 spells CASSEGGGSSPLRNGYTF. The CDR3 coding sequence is TGTGCCAGCAGCGAGGGAGGGGGATCATCCCCCCTAAGAAATGGCTACACCTTC.

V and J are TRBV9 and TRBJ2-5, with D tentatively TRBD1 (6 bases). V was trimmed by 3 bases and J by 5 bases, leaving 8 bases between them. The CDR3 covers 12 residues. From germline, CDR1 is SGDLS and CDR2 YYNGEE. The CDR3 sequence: CASSAGAETQYF. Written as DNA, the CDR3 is TGTGCCAGCAGCGCAGGGGCGGAGACCCAGTACTTC. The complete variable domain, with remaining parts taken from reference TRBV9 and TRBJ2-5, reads DSGVTQTPKHLITATGQRVTLRCSPRSGDLSVYWYQQSLDQGLQFLIQYYNGEERAKGNILERFSAQQFPDLHSELNLSSLELGDSALYFCASSAGAETQYFGPGTRLLVL.

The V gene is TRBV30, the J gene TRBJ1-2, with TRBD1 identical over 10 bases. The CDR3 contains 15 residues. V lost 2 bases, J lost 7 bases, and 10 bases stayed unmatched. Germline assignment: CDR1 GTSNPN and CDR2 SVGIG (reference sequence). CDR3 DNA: TGTGCCTGGAGTCTTGGGGGACAGGGGCATTTTGGCTACACCTTC. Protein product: CAWSLGGQGHFGYTF.

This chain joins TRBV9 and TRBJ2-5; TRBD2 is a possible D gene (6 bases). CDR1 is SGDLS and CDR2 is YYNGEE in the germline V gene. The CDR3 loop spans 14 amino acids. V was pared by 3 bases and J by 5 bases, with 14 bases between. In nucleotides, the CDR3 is TGTGCCAGCAGCGAAAGACTAGTTTCCGAGACCCAGTACTTC. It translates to CASSERLVSETQYF.

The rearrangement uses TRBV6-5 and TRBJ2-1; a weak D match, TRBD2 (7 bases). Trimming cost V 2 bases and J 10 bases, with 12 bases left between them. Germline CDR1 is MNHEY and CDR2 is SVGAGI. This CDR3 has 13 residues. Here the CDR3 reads CASSYGGAEEQFF. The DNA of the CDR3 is TGTGCCAGCAGTTACGGGGGGGCGGAGGAGCAGTTCTTC.

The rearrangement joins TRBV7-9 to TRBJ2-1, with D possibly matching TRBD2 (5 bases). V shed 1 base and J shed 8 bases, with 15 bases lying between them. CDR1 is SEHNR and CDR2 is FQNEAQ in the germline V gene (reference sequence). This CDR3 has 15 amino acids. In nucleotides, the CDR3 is TGTGCCAGCAGCTTAGTCCTAGCACCCTCTCATGAGCAGTTCTTC. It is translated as CASSLVLAPSHEQFF.

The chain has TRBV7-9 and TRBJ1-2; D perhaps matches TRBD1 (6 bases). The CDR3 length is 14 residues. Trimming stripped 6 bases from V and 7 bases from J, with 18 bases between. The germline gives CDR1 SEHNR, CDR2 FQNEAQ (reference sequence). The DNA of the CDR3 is TGTGCCAGCAGTGAAAATACAGGGATTCGTGGCTACACCTTC. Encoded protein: CASSENTGIRGYTF.

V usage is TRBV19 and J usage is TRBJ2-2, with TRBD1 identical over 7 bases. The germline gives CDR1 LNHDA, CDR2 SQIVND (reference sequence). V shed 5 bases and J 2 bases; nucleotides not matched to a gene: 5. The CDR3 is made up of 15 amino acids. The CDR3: CASSVYRGNTGELFF. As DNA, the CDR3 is TGTGCCAGTAGTGTCTACAGGGGAAACACCGGGGAGCTGTTTTTT.

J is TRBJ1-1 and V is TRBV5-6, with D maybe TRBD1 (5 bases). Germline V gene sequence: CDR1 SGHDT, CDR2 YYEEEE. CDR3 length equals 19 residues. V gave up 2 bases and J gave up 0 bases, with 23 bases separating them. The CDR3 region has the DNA TGTGCCAGCAGCTTTAAGTCATGGCGGGGCGCCGTATTGAACACTGAAGCTTTCTTT. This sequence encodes CASSFKSWRGAVLNTEAFF. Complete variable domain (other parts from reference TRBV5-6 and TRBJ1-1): DAGVTQSPTHLIKTRGQQVTLRCSPKSGHDTVSWYQQALGQGPQFIFQYYEEEERQRGNFPDRFSGHQFPNYSSELNVNALLLGDSALYLCASSFKSWRGAVLNTEAFFGQGTRLTVV.

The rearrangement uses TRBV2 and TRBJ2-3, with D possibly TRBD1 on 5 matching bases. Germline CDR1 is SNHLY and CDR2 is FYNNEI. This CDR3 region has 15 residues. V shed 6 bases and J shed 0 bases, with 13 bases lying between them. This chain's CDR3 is CASRGEGVSTDTQYF. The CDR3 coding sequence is TGTGCCAGCAGGGGCGAAGGGGTTAGCACAGATACGCAGTATTTT. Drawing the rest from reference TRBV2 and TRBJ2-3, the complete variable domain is EPEVTQTPSHQVTQMGQEVILRCVPISNHLYFYWYRQILGQKVEFLVSFYNNEISEKSEIFDDQFSVERPDGSNFTLKIRSTKLEDSAMYFCASRGEGVSTDTQYFGPGTRLTVL.

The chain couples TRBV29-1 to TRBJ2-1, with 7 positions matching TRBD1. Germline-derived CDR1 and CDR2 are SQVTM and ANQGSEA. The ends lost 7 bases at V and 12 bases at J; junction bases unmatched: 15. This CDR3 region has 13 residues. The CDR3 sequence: CSATALRGRRQFF. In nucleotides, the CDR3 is TGCAGCGCCACCGCTCTTAGGGGGCGCCGGCAGTTCTTC.

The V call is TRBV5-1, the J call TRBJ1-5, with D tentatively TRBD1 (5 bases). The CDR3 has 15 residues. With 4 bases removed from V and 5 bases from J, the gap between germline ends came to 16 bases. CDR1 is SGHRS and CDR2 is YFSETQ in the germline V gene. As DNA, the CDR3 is TGCGCCAGCAGCCTCCTCGGGACGGGAGATCAGCCCCAGCATTTT. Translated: CASSLLGTGDQPQHF.